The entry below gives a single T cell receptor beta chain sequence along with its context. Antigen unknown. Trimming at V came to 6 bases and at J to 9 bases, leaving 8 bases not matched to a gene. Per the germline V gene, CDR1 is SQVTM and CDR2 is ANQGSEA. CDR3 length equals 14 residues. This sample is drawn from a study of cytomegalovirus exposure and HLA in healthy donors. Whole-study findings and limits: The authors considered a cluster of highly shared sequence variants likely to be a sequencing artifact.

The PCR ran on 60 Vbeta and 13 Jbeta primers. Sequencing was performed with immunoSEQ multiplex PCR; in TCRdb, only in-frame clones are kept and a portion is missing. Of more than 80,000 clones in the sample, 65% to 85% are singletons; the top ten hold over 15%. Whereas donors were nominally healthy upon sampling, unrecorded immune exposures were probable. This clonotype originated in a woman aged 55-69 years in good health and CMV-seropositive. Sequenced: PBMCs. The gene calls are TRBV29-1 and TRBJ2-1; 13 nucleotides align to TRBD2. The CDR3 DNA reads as TGCAGCGTGTACGGGACTAGCGGGAAAGTTGAGCAGTTCTTC. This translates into CSVYGTSGKVEQFF.